This TCR beta chain was captured by sequencing in a study of circulating CD8 cells and anti-PD-1 response in melanoma. As for the study in general: Treatment was intravenous nivolumab at 3 mg/kg every 2 weeks. Anti-PD-1 was first-line therapy for about 50% of the 13 patients. Findings and caveats of the study: Patients included both untreated and previously treated individuals.

TCR libraries were prepared from around 15 ng of total RNA with the QIAseq Immune Repertoire TCR panel. One entry per CDR3 protein, called by TCRdb with MiXCR from the reads. The data show roughly 220 distinct CDR3 sequences, about 5.3% seen once. This clonotype was observed a handful of times. What it binds is not known. The CDR3 is made up of 17 amino acids. Germline-derived CDR1 and CDR2 are MNHEY and SMNVEV (reference sequence). With V trimmed by 0 bases and J by 6 bases, 9 bases remained unmatched. From live CD3+CD8+TCRalphabeta+ cells, four PD-1 and/or TIGIT subsets were sorted. This rearrangement joins TRBV27 to TRBJ2-3, with 10 bases matching TRBD2. This receptor was taken from a human donor with melanoma. The sample here was CD8+ T cells from PBMCs, taken at baseline or after one month of anti-PD-1 therapy (not recorded which). This CDR3 reads CASSLSSLAGVEDTQYF. The CDR3 coding sequence is TGTGCCAGCAGTTTATCGTCCCTAGCGGGGGTTGAGGATACGCAGTATTTT.